The 31 T cell receptor beta chains below were found in one sample sequenced in a study of TIL therapy for anti-PD-1-resistant metastatic lung cancer. The immunoSEQ assay was v3. Repertoires were generated with immunoSEQ multiplex PCR, while TCRdb's copy carries only in-frame clones and drops some. The table lists approximately 47,000 clones, around 86% of them singletons. Time point here: pre-treatment sample, taken before nivolumab and TIL therapy. The sequencing here drew on blood, taken at baseline. These receptors came from a person between 30 and 79 years old with non-small cell lung cancer.

CDR3 DNA: TGTGCCAGCAGCCAAGGGGGACCGAGAAATGAAAAACTGTTTTTT. This codes for CASSQGGPRNEKLFF. The chain recombines TRBV7-2 with TRBJ1-4, with D tentatively TRBD1 (6 bases). The CDR3 consists of 15 residues. Deletions cut 5 bases from V and 5 bases from J, with 15 bases between. Germline V gives CDR1 SGHTA, CDR2 FQGNSA.

This clone has just a few counts. This chain connects TRBV7-2 to TRBJ1-1; 9 positions match TRBD1. This CDR3 region has 13 residues. V was pared by 5 bases and J by 7 bases, with 5 bases of the junction left unmatched. Germline CDR1 is SGHTA and CDR2 is FQGNSA. The CDR3 sequence is CASSRGQGIEAFF. In nucleotides, the CDR3 is TGTGCCAGCAGCCGCGGACAGGGGATTGAAGCTTTCTTT.

The CDR3 region is CASSLSSGGWDTQYF. For the CDR3, the DNA is TGTGCCAGCAGCTTAAGTTCGGGGGGCTGGGATACGCAGTATTTT. V and J are TRBV7-8 and TRBJ2-3, with a possible D match to TRBD2 (7 bases). The CDR3 covers 15 residues. V was clipped by 2 bases and J by 6 bases, with 15 bases between them. From germline, CDR1 is SGHVS and CDR2 FQNEAQ.

This chain uses TRBV21-1 with TRBJ2-6; the table's D gene call, TRBD2, was not cross checked with the DNA. TRBV21-1 is a pseudogene. This CDR3 comprises 18 residues. CDR3 DNA: TGTGCCAGCAGCAAAGCGTACGGGAGGTCCCGGAGGGCCAACGTCCTGACTTTC. It is translated as CASSKAYGRSRRANVLTF.

CDR3 in amino acids: CASSQQAGLQETQYF. In DNA, the CDR3 is TGCGCCAGCAGCCAGCAGGCGGGGCTCCAAGAGACCCAGTACTTC. The rearrangement joins TRBV4-3 to TRBJ2-5, with D maybe TRBD2 (6 bases). Per germline, CDR1 LGHNA and CDR2 YSLEER. The length of the CDR3 is 15 residues. Trimming took 3 bases from V and 1 from J, leaving 12 bases between them.

This chain joins TRBV4-3 and TRBJ2-7; 10 positions agree with TRBD2. V was clipped by 3 bases and J by 4 bases; unmatched bases: 6. The length of the CDR3 is 15 residues. CDR1 is LGHNA, CDR2 YSLEER, per germline. The CDR3 DNA follows: TGCGCCAGCAGCCAGTTCAGCGGGGGGGGGTACGAGCAGTACTTC. Protein product: CASSQFSGGGYEQYF.

This clone was picked up a small number of times. The J gene is TRBJ2-2, the V gene TRBV6-5; 8 bases match TRBD2. Germline CDR1 and CDR2: MNHEY and SVGAGI. The CDR3 spans 15 residues. J was trimmed by 4 bases and V by 4 bases; bases with no gene match: 5. The CDR3 protein is CASSWGLEVTGELFF. In DNA, the CDR3 is TGTGCCAGCAGTTGGGGACTAGAGGTCACCGGGGAGCTGTTTTTT.

The CDR3 nucleotides read TGTGCCAGCAGTTCTCCGGGGGGGACAAGTGAAAAACTGTTTTTT. As protein: CASSSPGGTSEKLFF. The V call is TRBV2, the J call TRBJ1-4, with D perhaps TRBD1 (6 bases). The CDR3 sequence is 15 residues long. Germline V gene lookup returns CDR1 SNHLY and CDR2 FYNNEI. Trimming pared 5 bases from V and 7 bases from J, leaving 17 bases between.

As DNA, the CDR3 is TGTGCCAGCAGTCCATCGGACAGGGTCGTCTCTGGCTACACCTTC. Its protein is CASSPSDRVVSGYTF. This sequence joins TRBV2 and TRBJ1-2; 8 bases align to TRBD1. The CDR3 has 15 amino acids. The junction had 12 bases not matched to a gene; V was cut back by 5 bases and J by 7 bases. CDR1 and CDR2 (germline): SNHLY, FYNNEI. The entire variable domain, with the rest obtained from reference TRBV2 and TRBJ1-2, is as follows: EPEVTQTPSHQVTQMGQEVILRCVPISNHLYFYWYRQILGQKVEFLVSFYNNEISEKSEIFDDQFSVERPDGSNFTLKIRSTKLEDSAMYFCASSPSDRVVSGYTFGSGTRLTVV.

The rearrangement uses TRBV19 and TRBJ1-5; weak D call: TRBD1 (6 bases). The CDR3 has 13 residues. V shed 5 bases and J shed 7 bases, with 12 bases lying between them. Germline loops: CDR1 LNHDA, CDR2 SQIVND (reference sequence). CDR3 loop: CASSPGVKQPQHF. CDR3 nucleotides: TGTGCCAGTAGTCCAGGGGTGAAACAGCCCCAGCATTTT.

The gene calls are TRBV19 and TRBJ2-3, with 16 bases matching TRBD2. Unmatched junction bases numbered 12, after V lost 5 bases and J lost 7 bases. Germline values: CDR1 LNHDA, CDR2 SQIVND (reference sequence). There are 18 residues in the CDR3. CDR3 DNA sequence: TGTGCCAGTAGTCCGACCGGGACTAGCGGGAGGGCCGGTCATACGCAGTATTTT. Amino acid sequence: CASSPTGTSGRAGHTQYF.

V gene TRBV21-1 combines with J gene TRBJ2-1; TRBD1 is taken as the D call from the table, unchecked against the DNA. TRBV21-1 is annotated as a pseudogene. The CDR3 spans 14 residues. In DNA form, the CDR3 reads TGTGCCAGCAACGGGACAGATGTCTACAATGAGCAGTTCTTC. It is translated as CASNGTDVYNEQFF.

V is TRBV4-3 and J is TRBJ2-5, with D possibly being TRBD2 (6 bases). Trimming removed 4 bases from V and 5 bases from J, with 14 bases in between. This CDR3 comprises 14 residues. Germline-derived CDR1 and CDR2 are LGHNA and YSLEER. This CDR3 reads CASSPWRGVETQYF. In nucleotides, the CDR3 is TGCGCCAGCAGCCCATGGAGGGGTGTGGAGACCCAGTACTTC.

V gene TRBV18 combines with J gene TRBJ1-3; no clear D gene. Trimming cost V 6 bases and J 0 bases, with 12 bases left between them. The CDR3 sequence is 15 residues long. CDR1 and CDR2 from the germline V gene are KGHSH and LQKENI. The CDR3 is CASSIDVFSGNTIYF. Written as DNA, the CDR3 is TGTGCCAGCTCTATCGACGTGTTCTCTGGAAACACCATATATTTT.

The chain employs TRBV7-8 and TRBJ1-5; D unresolved. This CDR3 is 14 amino acids long. Germline loops: CDR1 SGHVS, CDR2 FQNEAQ. Between the trimmed V and J ends, which lost 5 bases and 3 bases, there was a span of 11 bases. The CDR3, as DNA: TGTGCCAGCAGCAGAGACACCAACAATCAGCCCCAGCATTTT. Translating it yields CASSRDTNNQPQHF.

The chain uses TRBV7-2 and TRBJ2-7; D gene ambiguous. This CDR3 contains 13 residues. V lost 5 bases to trimming and J lost 1 base, with 9 bases between them. CDR1 SGHTA and CDR2 FQGNSA come from the germline V gene. In DNA, the CDR3 is TGTGCCAGCAGCCCTCCTGGATCCTACGAGCAGTACTTC. This sequence encodes CASSPPGSYEQYF. The entire variable domain, with the rest obtained from reference TRBV7-2 and TRBJ2-7, is as follows: GAGVSQSPSNKVTEKGKDVELRCDPISGHTALYWYRQSLGQGLEFLIYFQGNSAPDKSGLPSDRFSAERTGGSVSTLTIQRTQQEDSAVYLCASSPPGSYEQYFGPGTRLTVT.

This clone was picked up one time. The chain is built from TRBV7-2 and TRBJ2-3; the D is unclear. Trimming took 5 bases from V and 2 from J, leaving 17 bases between them. Germline CDR1 is SGHTA and CDR2 is FQGNSA. The CDR3 loop spans 16 amino acids. The CDR3 DNA follows: TGTGCCAGCAGCCCTAGTTTTGTTGGGAACACAGATACGCAGTATTTT. Residues: CASSPSFVGNTDTQYF. Together with reference TRBV7-2 and TRBJ2-3, the CDR3 gives the full variable domain: GAGVSQSPSNKVTEKGKDVELRCDPISGHTALYWYRQSLGQGLEFLIYFQGNSAPDKSGLPSDRFSAERTGGSVSTLTIQRTQQEDSAVYLCASSPSFVGNTDTQYFGPGTRLTVL.

The V call is TRBV11-3, the J call TRBJ1-1, with 7 bases that match TRBD1. With V trimmed by 0 bases and J by 6 bases, 7 bases remained unmatched. Germline V lookup: CDR1 SGHNT, CDR2 YENEEA. The CDR3 is made up of 15 amino acids. CDR3 sequence (DNA): TGTGCCAGCAGCTTAGATGGAGGGGGCAGGGCTGAAGCTTTCTTT. It encodes CASSLDGGGRAEAFF.

The rearrangement joins TRBV5-1 to TRBJ1-4, with D possibly being TRBD1 (5 bases). The CDR3 length is 16 residues. Trimming took off 2 bases at V and 0 bases at J, with 11 bases between the two ends. The germline CDR1 and CDR2 sequences are SGHRS and YFSETQ. CDR3 protein: CASSLPGTATNEKLFF. As DNA, the CDR3 is TGCGCCAGCAGCTTACCCGGGACTGCAACTAATGAAAAACTGTTTTTT.

This chain connects TRBV6-6 to TRBJ1-5; D uncertain. The CDR3 extends over 12 amino acids. The ends were cut back, 6 bases at V and 1 base at J, with 4 bases in the middle. Germline V gene data show CDR1 as MNHNY and CDR2 as SVGAGI (reference sequence). The CDR3 reads CASRISNQPQHF. As DNA, the CDR3 is TGTGCCAGCAGGATCAGCAATCAGCCCCAGCATTTT.

CDR3 coding DNA: TGTGCCAGCAGTTACTCTTCCCAAACGGGCCTGGATAGAAACACCATATATTTT. It translates to CASSYSSQTGLDRNTIYF. The rearrangement joins TRBV6-2 or TRBV6-3 to TRBJ1-3; D not certain. V was clipped by 0 bases and J by 5 bases, with 20 bases between them. The CDR3 totals 18 residues. The germline gives CDR1 MNHEY, CDR2 SVGEGT.

This clone was detected only once. The genes are TRBV27 and TRBJ2-7; 7 positions agree with TRBD1. There are 14 residues in the CDR3. Germline assignment: CDR1 MNHEY and CDR2 SMNVEV (reference sequence). Losses at the gene ends were 6 bases for V and 0 bases for J; bases not matched to a gene: 5. CDR3 loop: CASRKGQSSYEQYF. CDR3 sequence (DNA): TGTGCCAGCAGGAAGGGACAGAGCTCCTACGAGCAGTACTTC.

J is TRBJ2-5 and V is TRBV21-1; the D segment call TRBD1 is taken from the table without a DNA check. TRBV21-1 is a pseudogene locus. The CDR3 runs 15 residues. CDR3 region: CASSLGQRYQETQYF. The DNA of the CDR3 is TGTGCCAGCAGCCTGGGACAGAGGTACCAAGAGACCCAGTACTTC.

The J gene is TRBJ2-2, the V gene TRBV18, with D possibly TRBD2 on 6 matching bases. V was pared by 5 bases and J by 4 bases, with 14 bases between. The CDR3 is 15 amino acids. CDR1 KGHSH and CDR2 LQKENI come from the germline V gene. CDR3 sequence: CASSSQTSRTGELFF. In nucleotides, the CDR3 is TGTGCCAGCTCATCCCAGACTAGTCGCACCGGGGAGCTGTTTTTT.

The gene calls are TRBV9 and TRBJ1-5, with D uncertain. With 4 bases removed from V and 0 bases from J, the gap between germline ends came to 8 bases. This CDR3 comprises 14 residues. Germline V lookup: CDR1 SGDLS, CDR2 YYNGEE. Here the CDR3 reads CASSPRDSNQPQHF. As DNA, the CDR3 is TGTGCCAGCAGCCCCCGGGATAGCAATCAGCCCCAGCATTTT.

This clone was counted only a few times. The chain recombines TRBV7-2 with TRBJ1-2, with 7 bases matching TRBD1. This CDR3 contains 14 residues. J was trimmed by 1 base and V by 5 bases; bases with no gene match: 4. Germline V gives CDR1 SGHTA, CDR2 FQGNSA. The chain's CDR3 is CASSLDRLNYGYTF. CDR3 nucleotides: TGTGCCAGCAGCCTGGACAGGCTTAACTATGGCTACACCTTC.

This chain connects TRBV7-4 to TRBJ2-7, with D uncertain. CDR1 and CDR2 from the germline V gene are SGHVT and SQSDAQ. The V gene lost 1 base and the J gene lost 3 bases, with 10 bases spanning the gap. This CDR3 contains 14 residues. The CDR3 spells CASSLGRPLYEQYF. In DNA form, the CDR3 reads TGTGCCAGCAGCTTAGGACGTCCGCTCTACGAGCAGTACTTC.

The chain combines TRBV20-1 with TRBJ2-1, with D unresolved. V shed 0 bases and J shed 8 bases, with 2 bases lying between them. There are 10 residues in the CDR3. Germline values: CDR1 DFQATT, CDR2 SNEGSKA (reference sequence). The CDR3 region is CSAREDEQFF. The CDR3 DNA reads TGCAGTGCTAGAGAGGATGAGCAGTTCTTC.

A single count supports this clone. This chain links TRBV10-3 with TRBJ2-7; D uncertain. Germline V lookup: CDR1 ENHRY, CDR2 SYGVKD. V dropped 7 bases and J dropped 3 bases, with 13 bases sitting between them. This CDR3 has 13 amino acids. The CDR3 bases are TGTGCCATCACCAGCGAGGCATACTACGAGCAGTACTTC. Amino acid sequence: CAITSEAYYEQYF.

The chain couples TRBV3-1 (or the pseudogene TRBV3-2) to TRBJ1-5, with D hard to call. Trimming removed 1 base from V and 1 base from J, with 5 bases in between. The CDR3 is 14 residues long. Germline V gene data show CDR1 as LGHDT and CDR2 as YNNKEL (reference sequence). This CDR3 reads CASSQAASNQPQHF. The CDR3 nucleotides read TGTGCCAGCAGCCAAGCGGCCAGCAATCAGCCCCAGCATTTT.

J is TRBJ1-5 and V is TRBV11-2, with 9 bases identical to TRBD1. The germline V gene has CDR1 SGHAT and CDR2 FQNNGV. This CDR3 comprises 15 residues. V was clipped by 5 bases and J by 5 bases; unmatched bases: 7. The CDR3, as DNA: TGTGCCAGCAGCCTTGAACAGGGGGCACATCAGCCCCAGCATTTT. It is translated as CASSLEQGAHQPQHF.